Sequencing of this T cell receptor (beta chain) was carried out in a study of blood T cell repertoires in COVID-19. On the study more broadly: The study drew acute and convalescent COVID-19 samples from the United States, Italy and Spain. PBMCs, B-cell-depleted T cells, or T cells were the source of the cDNA or gDNA that made up the material.

In the original analysis: Reference gene primer amplification yielded estimated nucleated cell counts. Here immunoSEQ multiplex PCR was the method, and the copy in TCRdb shows in-frame clones only, minus some. That table furnishes V, J and clone size, whereas the DNA furnished D and trimming. This sample has around 30,000 clones, with about three quarters found just once. The germline V gene has CDR1 LGHNA and CDR2 YNFKEQ. V dropped 0 bases and J dropped 2 bases, with 5 bases sitting between them. The length of the CDR3 is 14 residues. The sequence came from a woman between 65 and 79 years old with active or convalescent COVID-19. Sequencing was performed on peripheral blood. This chain uses TRBV4-2 with TRBJ1-5, with D uncertain. The CDR3 reads CASSQDQGNQPQHF. The CDR3 coding sequence is TGTGCCAGCAGCCAAGATCAGGGCAATCAGCCCCAGCATTTT.